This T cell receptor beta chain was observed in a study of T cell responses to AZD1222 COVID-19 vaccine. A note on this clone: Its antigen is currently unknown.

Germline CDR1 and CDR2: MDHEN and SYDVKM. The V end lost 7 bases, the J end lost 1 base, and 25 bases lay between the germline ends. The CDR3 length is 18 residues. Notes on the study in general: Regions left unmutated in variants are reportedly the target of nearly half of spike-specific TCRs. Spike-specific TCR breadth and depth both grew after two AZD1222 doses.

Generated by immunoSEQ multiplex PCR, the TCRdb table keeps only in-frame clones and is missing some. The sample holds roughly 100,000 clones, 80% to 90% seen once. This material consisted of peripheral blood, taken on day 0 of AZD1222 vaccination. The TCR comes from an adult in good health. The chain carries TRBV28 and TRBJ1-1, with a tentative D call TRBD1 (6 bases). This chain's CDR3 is CASTGGPGGVNSNTEAFF. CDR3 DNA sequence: TGTGCCAGCACCGGGGGGCCGGGAGGGGTCAATTCGAACACTGAAGCTTTCTTT.